Sequencing of this TCR beta chain was carried out in a study of graft-versus-host responses after intestinal transplantation. Background on the study: The transplants performed in recipients were multivisceral, liver-intestinal, or isolated intestinal.

Findings and limits, study-wide: The marrow of recipients harbored GvH clones, and ileum or blood showed some of them first.

Trimming took 5 bases from V and 3 from J; bases not matched to a gene: 5. CDR3 length equals 15 residues. Germline CDR1 reads SEHNR; CDR2 reads FQNEAQ (reference sequence). With regard to this clone: The antigen is not known.

Sequenced by immunoSEQ multiplex PCR; TCRdb stores in-frame clones only, minus some. The table shows around 100,000 clones, with roughly 90% occurring only once. The chain uses TRBV7-9 and TRBJ1-2, with 11 positions matching TRBD1. The TCR comes from a human donor who received an intestinal transplant. This sample comprised unstimulated CD4+ T cells sorted from spleen or lymph node cells, obtained before intestinal transplant. The CDR3 sequence: CASSLGTGGYYGYTF. The DNA of the CDR3 is TGTGCCAGCAGCCTTGGGACAGGGGGATACTATGGCTACACCTTC.